The subject of this entry is one T cell receptor (beta chain). The data originate from a study of neoadjuvant nivolumab and ipilimumab in lung cancer. Study-level background: The combination arm added day-1 ipilimumab 1 mg/kg to nivolumab 3 mg/kg on days 1, 15, 29.

The protocol was immunoSEQ multiplex PCR, while the TCRdb copy is restricted to in-frame clones and leaves out a portion. Of more than 20,000 clones in the sample, around 83% were seen once. The receptor's source is an adult with non-small cell lung cancer. The sample in question was tumor tissue, obtained after neoadjuvant nivolumab, alone or with ipilimumab, at or shortly before surgery.

For the CDR3, the DNA is TGTGCCAGCAGCTTAGGGCAGGGCGGTTTGGGCACTGAAGCTTTCTTT. Residues: CASSLGQGGLGTEAFF. The chain couples TRBV11-3 to TRBJ1-1; a possible D gene is TRBD1 (5 bases). Trimming took 1 base from V and 4 from J, leaving 16 bases between them. The V gene's germline CDR1 is SGHNT and CDR2 YENEEA. There are 16 residues in the CDR3.